Below, 16 T cell receptor beta chains from the same sample are listed, as sequenced in a study of T cells in localized non-small cell lung cancer. Sequencing was performed with immunoSEQ multiplex PCR; in TCRdb, only in-frame clones are kept and a portion is missing. The sample shows approximately 41,000 clones, about nine tenths of them seen only once. The starting material was peripheral blood mononuclear cells, obtained before any cancer treatment. These receptors all come from a male donor at least 60 years old with stage II lung adenocarcinoma.

J is TRBJ2-1 and V is TRBV9, with TRBD1 matching over 7 bases. The CDR3 is 17 residues long. From germline, CDR1 is SGDLS and CDR2 YYNGEE. J gave up 0 bases and V 3 bases, and 9 bases lay outside the gene matches. The chain's CDR3 is CASSGALTGDSYNEQFF. CDR3 coding DNA: TGTGCCAGCAGCGGCGCCCTCACAGGGGACTCCTACAATGAGCAGTTCTTC.

The sample holds a few counts of this clone. The chain combines TRBV6-5 with TRBJ2-7; weak D call: TRBD1 (6 bases). This CDR3 comprises 13 residues. In germline, CDR1 is MNHEY, CDR2 SVGAGI. V lost 5 bases and J 3 bases, leaving 11 bases between the germline ends. CDR3: CASSVHRDYEQYF. The CDR3 DNA sequence: TGTGCCAGCAGTGTACACAGGGACTACGAGCAGTACTTC.

This clone appeared a few times. The gene calls are TRBV5-4 and TRBJ1-2; maybe TRBD1 (5 bases). The germline V gene encodes CDR1 SGHNT and CDR2 YYREEE (reference sequence). V lost 4 bases to trimming and J lost 2 bases, with 12 bases between them. The CDR3 has 14 residues. The chain's CDR3 is CASSPRAGNYGYTF. The CDR3 DNA follows: TGTGCCAGCAGCCCCAGGGCCGGGAACTATGGCTACACCTTC. The full variable domain, with the rest looked up from reference TRBV5-4 and TRBJ1-2, is ETGVTQSPTHLIKTRGQQVTLRCSSQSGHNTVSWYQQALGQGPQFIFQYYREEENGRGNFPPRFSGLQFPNYSSELNVNALELDDSALYLCASSPRAGNYGYTFGSGTRLTVV.

The chain recombines TRBV18 with TRBJ1-5; D might be TRBD1 (5 bases). From germline, CDR1 is KGHSH and CDR2 LQKENI. V lost 3 bases and J lost 3, with 12 bases in between. This CDR3 is 15 amino acids long. Here the CDR3 reads CASSPGGRFNQPQHF. The CDR3 bases are TGTGCCAGCTCACCTGGGGGACGCTTCAATCAGCCCCAGCATTTT.

The chain is built from TRBV6-1 and TRBJ1-1, with TRBD1 identical over 7 bases. Germline V lookup: CDR1 MNHNS, CDR2 SASEGT. The CDR3 has 13 amino acids. V shed 4 bases and J 3 bases; nucleotides not matched to a gene: 2. This CDR3 reads CASSGQGYTEAFF. In DNA, the CDR3 is TGTGCCAGCAGTGGACAGGGTTACACTGAAGCTTTCTTT.

The chain is built from TRBV9 and TRBJ2-5, with 7 bases aligning to TRBD2. This CDR3 spans 16 amino acids. Trimming removed 4 bases from V and 1 base from J; junction bases left unmatched: 10. Germline CDR1 SGDLS, CDR2 YYNGEE. CDR3 amino acids: CASSLGTGGSQETQYF. The CDR3 bases are TGTGCCAGCAGCTTAGGGACGGGGGGAAGCCAAGAGACCCAGTACTTC.

This clone was counted a single time. V is TRBV6-5 and J is TRBJ2-4; D is ambiguous. The germline V gene encodes CDR1 MNHEY and CDR2 SVGAGI. The length of the CDR3 is 16 residues. V shed 0 bases and J shed 0 bases, with 9 bases lying between them. CDR3 sequence reads: CASSYSGRLAKNIQYF. In nucleotides, the CDR3 is TGTGCCAGCAGTTACTCGGGCCGGTTAGCCAAAAACATTCAGTACTTC.

This clone was counted once. This chain uses TRBV6-5 with TRBJ1-1; D might be TRBD1 (6 bases). With 2 bases removed from V and 9 bases from J, the gap between germline ends came to 10 bases. Germline CDR1 is MNHEY and CDR2 is SVGAGI. The CDR3 totals 12 residues. CDR3 nucleotide sequence: TGTGCCAGCAGTTACGGGGGGCAGAAAGCTTTCTTT. This translates into CASSYGGQKAFF.

The V gene is TRBV5-1, the J gene TRBJ2-3, with D hard to call. V was shortened by 4 bases and J by 3 bases, with 12 bases between the two germline ends. Germline V lookup: CDR1 SGHRS, CDR2 YFSETQ. The CDR3 contains 14 residues. As DNA, the CDR3 is TGCGCCAGCAGCCCCGAGGACGGAACAGATACGCAGTATTTT. Protein product: CASSPEDGTDTQYF.

The rearrangement joins TRBV27 to TRBJ2-7; D is unclear. The germline V gene encodes CDR1 MNHEY and CDR2 SMNVEV (reference sequence). Trimming left V 2 bases short and J 3 bases short, with 20 bases between. The CDR3 spans 17 residues. The DNA for the CDR3 is TGTGCCAGCAGTTTAGAAGGACCGCACTACAATGACTACGAGCAGTACTTC. This gives the protein CASSLEGPHYNDYEQYF.

The chain uses TRBV30 and TRBJ1-6, with no clear D. Between the trimmed V and J ends, which lost 4 bases and 9 bases, there was a span of 13 bases. This CDR3 has 13 residues. The germline V gene encodes CDR1 GTSNPN and CDR2 SVGIG (reference sequence). As DNA, the CDR3 is TGTGCCTGGACCCCTAACCAAGGTTCACCCCTCCACTTT. It translates to CAWTPNQGSPLHF.

J is TRBJ1-1 and V is TRBV7-9; D is undetermined. The germline V gene encodes CDR1 SEHNR and CDR2 FQNEAQ (reference sequence). With 2 bases removed from V and 0 bases from J, the gap between germline ends came to 10 bases. CDR3 length: 15 amino acids. The CDR3, as DNA: TGTGCCAGCAGCTTATCGGGTGTCCTGAACACTGAAGCTTTCTTT. It translates to CASSLSGVLNTEAFF.

This clone has a single count. The V and J genes are TRBV4-3 and TRBJ1-2; the D is unclear. The CDR3 runs 12 residues. Trimming pared 1 base from V and 0 bases from J, leaving 0 bases between. Germline V gene lookup returns CDR1 LGHNA and CDR2 YSLEER. The CDR3 protein is CASSQANYGYTF. For the CDR3, the DNA is TGCGCCAGCAGCCAAGCTAACTATGGCTACACCTTC.

V is TRBV4-1 and J is TRBJ2-6; 10 nucleotides align to TRBD2. Germline V lookup: CDR1 MGHRA, CDR2 YSYEKL. V was pared by 7 bases and J by 2 bases, with 17 bases of the junction left unmatched. The CDR3 totals 20 residues. This CDR3 is CASTSREASGRLAGANVLTF. The DNA of the CDR3 is TGCGCCAGCACCTCAAGGGAGGCTAGCGGGAGATTGGCTGGGGCCAACGTCCTGACTTTC.

The genes are TRBV7-2 and TRBJ2-7; 8 nucleotides align to TRBD2. The germline V gene encodes CDR1 SGHTA and CDR2 FQGNSA. CDR3 length: 16 residues. V was pared by 3 bases and J by 3 bases, with 10 bases of the junction left unmatched. This chain's CDR3 is CASSLGVGGAIYEQYF. CDR3 nucleotides: TGTGCCAGCAGCTTGGGTGTCGGGGGGGCTATCTACGAGCAGTACTTC.

The J gene is TRBJ2-5, the V gene TRBV7-5. TRBV7-5 is deemed a pseudogene. The length of the CDR3 is 11 residues. In DNA, the CDR3 is TGTGTCAGAAGCTTATTAGAGACCCAGTACTTC. It codes for CVRSLLETQYF.